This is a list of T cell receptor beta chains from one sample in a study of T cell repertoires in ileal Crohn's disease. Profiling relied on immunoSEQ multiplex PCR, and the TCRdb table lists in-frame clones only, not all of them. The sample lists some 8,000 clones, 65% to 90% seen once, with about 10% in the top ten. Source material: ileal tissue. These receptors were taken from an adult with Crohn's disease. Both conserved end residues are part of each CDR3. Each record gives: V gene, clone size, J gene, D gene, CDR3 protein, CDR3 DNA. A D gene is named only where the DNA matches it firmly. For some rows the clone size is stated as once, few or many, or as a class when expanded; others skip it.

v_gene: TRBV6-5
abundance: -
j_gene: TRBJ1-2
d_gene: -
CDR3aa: CASSYGQVYTF
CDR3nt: TGTGCCAGCAGTTACGGGCAGGTCTACACCTTC

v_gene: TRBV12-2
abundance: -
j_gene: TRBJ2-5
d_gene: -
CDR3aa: CASRLILAGGRAQYF
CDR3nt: TGTGCAAGTCGCTTAATCCTAGCGGGGGGTCGGGCCCAGTACTTC

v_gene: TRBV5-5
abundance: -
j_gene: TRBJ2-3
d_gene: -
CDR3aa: CASSRDRGDTQYF
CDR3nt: TGTGCCAGCAGCCGGGATCGAGGAGATACGCAGTATTTT

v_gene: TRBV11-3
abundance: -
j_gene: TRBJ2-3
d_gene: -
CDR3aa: CASSLGGLEDTQYF
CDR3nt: TGTGCCAGCAGCTTAGGGGGTCTAGAGGATACGCAGTATTTT

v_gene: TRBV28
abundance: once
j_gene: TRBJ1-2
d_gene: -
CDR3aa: CASGSPGNYGYTF
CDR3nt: TGTGCCAGCGGTAGTCCGGGTAACTATGGCTACACCTTC

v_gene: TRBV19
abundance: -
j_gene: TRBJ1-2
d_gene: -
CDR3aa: CASSSGLSNYGYTF
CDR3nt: TGTGCCAGTAGTAGTGGCCTATCTAACTATGGCTACACCTTC

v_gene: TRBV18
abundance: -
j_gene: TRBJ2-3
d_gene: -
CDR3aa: CASSANTDTQYF
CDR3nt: TGTGCCAGCTCAGCTAACACAGATACGCAGTATTTT

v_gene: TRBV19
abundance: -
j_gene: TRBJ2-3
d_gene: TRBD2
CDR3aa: CACKREASTDTQYF
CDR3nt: TGTGCCTGCAAGCGGGAGGCTTCCACAGATACGCAGTATTTT

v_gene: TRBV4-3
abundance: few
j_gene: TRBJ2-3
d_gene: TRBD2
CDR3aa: CASSQKREVSDTQYF
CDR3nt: TGCGCCAGCAGCCAAAAGCGGGAGGTTTCAGATACGCAGTATTTT

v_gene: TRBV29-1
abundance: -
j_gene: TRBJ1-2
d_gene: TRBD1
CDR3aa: CSVGDRVKGYTF
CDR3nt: TGCAGCGTTGGGGACAGGGTGAAAGGCTACACCTTC